Below are 11 T cell receptor beta chains sequenced from a single sample in a study of memory CD4+ T cells and cytomegalovirus serostatus. Generated by immunoSEQ multiplex PCR, the TCRdb table keeps only in-frame clones and is missing some. The sample yields approximately 60,000 clones, 70% to 80% seen once. The sort gate was single viable CD3+CD4+CD8-CD45RO+ cells for memory CD4+ T cells. The source material was memory CD4+ T cells from blood. Receptors originate from an adult in good health and CMV-seropositive.

The gene calls are TRBV27 and TRBJ1-4, with D hard to call. The V and J ends lost 6 bases and 11 bases respectively, with 28 bases between them. CDR1 MNHEY and CDR2 SMNVEV come from the germline V gene (reference sequence). The CDR3 has 17 residues. CDR3 amino acids: CASSPTGMGNRVGKLFF. The DNA for the CDR3 is TGTGCCAGCAGCCCAACCGGGATGGGGAATAGGGTTGGGAAACTGTTTTTT.

This clone was seen more than once but under ten times. The chain has TRBV6-7 and TRBJ1-1; TRBD1 matches 10 bases. TRBV6-7 is treated as an ORF (open reading frame) with a function not yet certain. The J segment lost 5 bases and the V segment lost 10 bases, leaving 13 bases of the junction unmatched. The CDR3 has 15 amino acids. For the CDR3, the DNA is TGTGCCAAGGGAGGGACAGGGGTTCCGAGGACTGAAGCTTTCTTT. Its protein is CAKGGTGVPRTEAFF.

The V gene is TRBV10-1, the J gene TRBJ1-4; D is undetermined. The CDR3 is made up of 15 amino acids. Germline CDR1 WNHNN, CDR2 SYGVQD (reference sequence). The V end lost 0 bases, the J end lost 0 bases, and 5 bases lay between the germline ends. The CDR3: CASSESTATNEKLFF. CDR3 sequence (DNA): TGCGCCAGCAGTGAGTCTACCGCAACTAATGAAAAACTGTTTTTT.

The chain has TRBV5-6 and TRBJ1-3, with no clear D. Trimming removed 1 base from V and 0 bases from J, with 8 bases in between. This CDR3 comprises 15 residues. The germline gives CDR1 SGHDT, CDR2 YYEEEE. Written as DNA, the CDR3 is TGTGCCAGCAGCTTGCTAGGACCCTCTGGAAACACCATATATTTT. Protein product: CASSLLGPSGNTIYF.

The V gene is TRBV25-1, the J gene TRBJ2-1, with D unclear. The germline V gene encodes CDR1 MGHDK and CDR2 SYGVNS. V shed 4 bases and J shed 1 base, with 8 bases lying between them. The length of the CDR3 is 14 residues. The CDR3 DNA follows: TGTGCCAGCAGTGGTATTGAGTCCTACAATGAGCAGTTCTTC. It yields the protein CASSGIESYNEQFF.

Note on this clone: Other DNA sequences of this sample code for an identical CDR3. V and J are TRBV7-2 and TRBJ2-5; D ambiguous. Trimming left V 3 bases short and J 5 bases short, with 10 bases between. This CDR3 has 13 amino acids. Germline CDR1 and CDR2: SGHTA and FQGNSA. Here the CDR3 reads CASSLALRETQYF. The CDR3 DNA is TGTGCCAGCAGCTTGGCCCTCCGGGAGACCCAGTACTTC.

The rearrangement links TRBV6-1 to TRBJ1-5, with D perhaps matching TRBD1 (5 bases). Trimming left V 4 bases short and J 6 bases short, with 25 bases between. CDR1 and CDR2 (germline): MNHNS, SASEGT. The CDR3 covers 18 residues. The CDR3 loop is CASSASNPWDAGGQPQHF. CDR3 in DNA: TGTGCCAGCAGTGCCTCAAACCCATGGGACGCGGGGGGTCAGCCCCAGCATTTT.

Only a few counts were recorded for this clone. The rearrangement uses TRBV28 and TRBJ2-7; D unclear. This CDR3 comprises 14 residues. V shed 2 bases and J shed 0 bases, with 8 bases lying between them. The germline gives CDR1 MDHEN, CDR2 SYDVKM. The chain's CDR3 is CASSLPLSSYEQYF. The CDR3 DNA reads TGTGCCAGCAGTTTACCTTTGAGCTCCTACGAGCAGTACTTC.

The chain uses TRBV7-2 and TRBJ2-7; D is uncertain. Trimming shortened V by 2 bases and J by 4 bases, and 9 bases separated the two germline ends. CDR3 length equals 13 residues. Germline V lookup: CDR1 SGHTA, CDR2 FQGNSA. The CDR3 is CASSLLAFYEQYF. The CDR3 nucleotides are TGTGCCAGCAGCTTATTGGCCTTTTACGAGCAGTACTTC.

The genes are TRBV10-3 and TRBJ2-4; D is perhaps TRBD1 or TRBD2 (5 bases each). Looked up from germline, CDR1 is ENHRY and CDR2 is SYGVKD. The ends were cut back, 8 bases at V and 0 bases at J, with 5 bases in the middle. The CDR3 covers 12 residues. The CDR3 loop reads CAIGTAKNIQYF. The CDR3 DNA is TGTGCCATCGGGACAGCCAAAAACATTCAGTACTTC.

The V call is TRBV2, the J call TRBJ2-7; TRBD1 agrees at 9 bases. The CDR3 consists of 14 residues. After removal of 8 bases from V and 4 bases from J, the junction contained 9 bases not matched to a gene. The germline gives CDR1 SNHLY, CDR2 FYNNEI. This CDR3 is CASQPGQGRYEQYF. The CDR3 coding sequence is TGTGCCAGCCAGCCGGGACAGGGAAGATACGAGCAGTACTTC. Looking up the rest from reference TRBV2 and TRBJ2-7 gives the full variable domain: EPEVTQTPSHQVTQMGQEVILRCVPISNHLYFYWYRQILGQKVEFLVSFYNNEISEKSEIFDDQFSVERPDGSNFTLKIRSTKLEDSAMYFCASQPGQGRYEQYFGPGTRLTVT.